The 27 T cell receptor beta chains given below trace back to one sample, sequenced in a study of cytomegalovirus exposure and HLA in healthy donors. Primers for the PCR totalled 60 Vbeta and 13 Jbeta. TCRdb keeps only in-frame clones here, not all; method: immunoSEQ multiplex PCR. The sample includes about 170,000 clones, roughly 80% of them seen just once. The source material was PBMCs. The source is a male donor in good health and CMV-seronegative.

The V gene is TRBV25-1, the J gene TRBJ2-3, with 7 bases lining up with TRBD2. Losses at the gene ends were 3 bases for V and 10 bases for J; bases not matched to a gene: 4. Germline assignment: CDR1 MGHDK and CDR2 SYGVNS. The CDR3 runs 12 residues. In nucleotides, the CDR3 is TGTGCCAGCAGTGAGGGGGGGGTCGCGCAGTATTTT. It translates to CASSEGGVAQYF.

The chain employs TRBV19 and TRBJ1-5; possibly TRBD1 for D (6 bases). The V and J ends lost 8 bases and 5 bases respectively, with 10 bases between them. This CDR3 has 12 amino acids. From germline, CDR1 is LNHDA and CDR2 SQIVND (reference sequence). CDR3 in DNA: TGTGCCAGTTCAGGGGAGCATCAGCCCCAGCATTTT. Its translation: CASSGEHQPQHF.

The chain recombines TRBV18 with TRBJ2-7; D is possibly TRBD1 (6 bases). The germline V gene has CDR1 KGHSH and CDR2 LQKENI. V was cut by 3 bases and J by 3 bases, with 12 bases left in between. CDR3 length: 14 residues. CDR3 coding DNA: TGTGCCAGCTCACCCCGGGACACCCACTACGAGCAGTACTTC. Its translation is CASSPRDTHYEQYF.

V gene TRBV2 combines with J gene TRBJ2-1; 9 bases are a match to TRBD1. Losses at the gene ends were 7 bases for V and 4 bases for J; bases not matched to a gene: 2. The CDR3 spans 13 residues. CDR1 is SNHLY, CDR2 FYNNEI, per germline. CDR3 amino acids: CASNGQGYNEQFF. As DNA, the CDR3 is TGTGCCAGCAATGGACAGGGGTACAATGAGCAGTTCTTC.

V and J are TRBV4-1 and TRBJ2-6; D call uncertain. The CDR3 sequence is 16 residues long. The germline V and J ends were trimmed by 3 bases and 0 bases, with 9 bases remaining between them. CDR1 is MGHRA, CDR2 YSYEKL, per germline. In DNA form, the CDR3 reads TGCGCCAGCAGCCAGATACAGAGCTCTGGGGCCAACGTCCTGACTTTC. This sequence encodes CASSQIQSSGANVLTF.

V usage is TRBV19 and J usage is TRBJ2-7, with a tentative D call TRBD2 (5 bases). Trimming removed 8 bases from V and 0 bases from J, with 14 bases in between. The CDR3 runs 14 residues. Germline CDR1 is LNHDA and CDR2 is SQIVND (reference sequence). CDR3 sequence (DNA): TGTGCCAGTTCTGAGCGGTACAGCTCCTACGAGCAGTACTTC. Encoded protein: CASSERYSSYEQYF.

The chain recombines TRBV7-2 with TRBJ2-3; 13 nucleotides align to TRBD2. Trimming at V came to 5 bases and at J to 5 bases, leaving 7 bases not matched to a gene. This CDR3 has 16 amino acids. Germline V gene sequence: CDR1 SGHTA, CDR2 FQGNSA. This CDR3 reads CASSRTSGSGIDTQYF. The CDR3 DNA is TGTGCCAGCAGCAGGACTAGCGGGAGCGGGATAGATACGCAGTATTTT.

The chain employs TRBV4-2 and TRBJ2-7, with TRBD2 matching 9 bases. CDR3 length equals 17 residues. Germline CDR1 LGHNA, CDR2 YNFKEQ. V lost 0 bases and J lost 5; bases outside the gene matches: 11. CDR3 sequence reads: CASSQDRGGGRANEQYF. CDR3 bases: TGTGCCAGCAGCCAAGATCGGGGCGGCGGGAGGGCCAACGAGCAGTACTTC.

CDR3 coding DNA: TGTGCCAGCAGTTATTGGGACAATGCCGATTCACCCCTCCACTTT. Translation: CASSYWDNADSPLHF. The gene calls are TRBV6-5 and TRBJ1-6, with D maybe TRBD1 (6 bases). V lost 3 bases, J lost 8 bases, and 14 bases lay in between. There are 15 residues in the CDR3. The germline V gene encodes CDR1 MNHEY and CDR2 SVGAGI.

The chain carries TRBV5-6 and TRBJ1-3; possible D gene TRBD1, 6 bases. V was cut by 3 bases and J by 0 bases, with 19 bases left in between. The CDR3 spans 18 residues. Germline-derived CDR1 and CDR2 are SGHDT and YYEEEE. CDR3 nucleotides: TGTGCCAGCAGCTCCTCGGGGAGGGGGATCTTCTCTGGAAACACCATATATTTT. Translating it yields CASSSSGRGIFSGNTIYF.

This clone has just a few counts. This chain joins TRBV5-6 and TRBJ2-5; weak D call: TRBD1 (6 bases). This CDR3 spans 15 amino acids. Trimming removed 0 bases at V and 2 bases at J, with 11 bases between. Looked up from germline, CDR1 is SGHDT and CDR2 is YYEEEE. In DNA form, the CDR3 reads TGTGCCAGCAGCTTGGGGGGGCGCGCACAAGAGACCCAGTACTTC. Residues: CASSLGGRAQETQYF.

This clone came up once. As DNA, the CDR3 is TGTGCCAGCAGTTTAGACAGGGCTTACGAGCAGTACTTC. Encoded protein: CASSLDRAYEQYF. The chain combines TRBV27 with TRBJ2-5, with 7 bases aligning to TRBD1. The last part of the DNA fits TRBJ2-7 better; the J call may be wrong. This CDR3 contains 13 residues. From germline, CDR1 is MNHEY and CDR2 SMNVEV (reference sequence).

This sequence joins TRBV18 and TRBJ1-1, with D possibly TRBD1 on 6 matching bases. This CDR3 has 14 residues. CDR1 is KGHSH and CDR2 is LQKENI in the germline V gene. The germline V and J ends were trimmed by 4 bases and 3 bases, with 12 bases remaining between them. The CDR3 spells CASSLRGTDTEAFF. DNA for the CDR3: TGTGCCAGCTCACTCAGGGGTACGGACACTGAAGCTTTCTTT. The full variable domain, with the rest looked up from reference TRBV18 and TRBJ1-1, is NAGVMQNPRHLVRRRGQEARLRCSPMKGHSHVYWYRQLPEEGLKFMVYLQKENIIDESGMPKERFSAEFPKEGPSILRIQQVVRGDSAAYFCASSLRGTDTEAFFGQGTRLTVV.

The chain employs TRBV6-1 and TRBJ2-1; 9 nucleotides agree with TRBD2. V was pared by 6 bases and J by 3 bases, with 3 bases of the junction left unmatched. Per germline, CDR1 MNHNS and CDR2 SASEGT. The CDR3 sequence is 14 residues long. CDR3 DNA sequence: TGTGCCAGCAGCCTAGCGGGGTACTACAATGAGCAGTTCTTC. This encodes CASSLAGYYNEQFF.

This rearrangement joins TRBV7-3 to TRBJ2-1, with TRBD2 matching over 7 bases. V shed 4 bases and J 8 bases; nucleotides not matched to a gene: 11. This CDR3 is built from 15 residues. Germline-derived CDR1 and CDR2 are SGHTA and FQGTGA. The CDR3 loop reads CASSSRLAGQDEQFF. CDR3 coding DNA: TGTGCCAGCAGCTCACGACTAGCTGGGCAGGATGAGCAGTTCTTC.

J is TRBJ1-2 and V is TRBV25-1; D gene ambiguous. CDR1 MGHDK and CDR2 SYGVNS come from the germline V gene. The CDR3 extends over 14 amino acids. The V and J ends lost 2 bases and 4 bases respectively, with 11 bases between them. The CDR3 DNA reads as TGTGCCAGCAGTGAACCCAGACTTGCCTATGGCTACACCTTC. Translated, it gives CASSEPRLAYGYTF.

V and J are TRBV21-1 and TRBJ2-7; TRBD1, the D gene given by the table, was not confirmed from the DNA. TRBV21-1 is given as a pseudogene. The CDR3 is 14 residues long. This CDR3 is CASSKWDREYEQYF. CDR3 DNA sequence: TGTGCCAGCAGCAAATGGGACAGGGAGTACGAGCAGTACTTC.

The chain combines TRBV18 with TRBJ2-7; 7 bases align to TRBD1. Trimming at V came to 2 bases and at J to 1 base, leaving 2 bases not matched to a gene. Germline V gene sequence: CDR1 KGHSH, CDR2 LQKENI. This CDR3 region has 14 residues. CDR3 amino acids: CASSPRGQSYEQYF. The CDR3 DNA reads TGTGCCAGCTCACCAAGGGGACAGTCCTACGAGCAGTACTTC.

The rearrangement links TRBV18 to TRBJ2-3, with D unclear. Trimming stripped 3 bases from V and 0 bases from J, with 7 bases between. The CDR3 covers 14 residues. Germline CDR1 and CDR2: KGHSH and LQKENI. DNA for the CDR3: TGTGCCAGCTCACCTTCGGGTAGCACAGATACGCAGTATTTT. This sequence encodes CASSPSGSTDTQYF. Full variable domain (remainder filled in from reference TRBV18 and TRBJ2-3): NAGVMQNPRHLVRRRGQEARLRCSPMKGHSHVYWYRQLPEEGLKFMVYLQKENIIDESGMPKERFSAEFPKEGPSILRIQQVVRGDSAAYFCASSPSGSTDTQYFGPGTRLTVL.

This sequence joins TRBV27 and TRBJ1-2; D remains unclear. The ends were cut back, 6 bases at V and 0 bases at J, with 8 bases in the middle. Germline-derived CDR1 and CDR2 are MNHEY and SMNVEV (reference sequence). This CDR3 spans 13 amino acids. The CDR3 DNA reads as TGTGCCAGCAGCCGACACGCTAACTATGGCTACACCTTC. Protein: CASSRHANYGYTF.

The J gene is TRBJ2-5, the V gene TRBV30; D remains unclear. CDR3 length: 11 residues. The germline V and J ends were trimmed by 3 bases and 4 bases, with 6 bases remaining between them. From germline, CDR1 is GTSNPN and CDR2 SVGIG (reference sequence). CDR3 coding DNA: TGTGCCTGGAGCATTTCAGAGACCCAGTACTTC. Translation: CAWSISETQYF.

The rearrangement uses TRBV2 and TRBJ2-7; D is perhaps TRBD1 (5 bases). Germline V gene lookup returns CDR1 SNHLY and CDR2 FYNNEI. This CDR3 spans 16 amino acids. The V end was cut by 3 bases, the J end by 5 bases, with 20 bases between. CDR3 nucleotide sequence: TGTGCCAGCAGTGATAGATTGGGCAGGGTGTTGAACGAGCAGTACTTC. Translated, it gives CASSDRLGRVLNEQYF.

CDR3 coding DNA: TGCGCCAGCAGCTTGGAATGGGGAGTGGTGTACGAGCAGTACTTC. It specifies CASSLEWGVVYEQYF. The chain recombines TRBV5-1 with TRBJ2-7; possible D gene TRBD2, 5 bases. The germline CDR1 and CDR2 sequences are SGHRS and YFSETQ. Trimming removed 0 bases from V and 4 bases from J, with 14 bases in between. CDR3 length: 15 amino acids.

This clone was seen a single time. This rearrangement joins TRBV29-1 to TRBJ2-7; 14 bases fit TRBD2. J was trimmed by 5 bases and V by 5 bases; bases with no gene match: 17. There are 18 residues in the CDR3. CDR1 SQVTM and CDR2 ANQGSEA come from the germline V gene. The CDR3 here is CSVSSGTSGSTGMDEQYF. In DNA form, the CDR3 reads TGCAGCGTTAGCTCCGGGACTAGCGGGAGCACCGGCATGGACGAGCAGTACTTC.

The gene calls are TRBV7-8 and TRBJ2-7; D not resolved. Trimming took 2 bases from V and 2 from J, leaving 10 bases between them. Germline V gene lookup returns CDR1 SGHVS and CDR2 FQNEAQ. The CDR3 extends over 14 amino acids. In nucleotides, the CDR3 is TGTGCCAGCAGCTTAACAGATCCAACCTACGAGCAGTACTTC. This sequence encodes CASSLTDPTYEQYF. Together with reference TRBV7-8 and TRBJ2-7, the CDR3 gives the full variable domain: GAGVSQSPRYKVAKRGQDVALRCDPISGHVSLFWYQQALGQGPEFLTYFQNEAQLDKSGLPSDRFFAERPEGSVSTLKIQRTQQEDSAVYLCASSLTDPTYEQYFGPGTRLTVT.

This chain links TRBV2 with TRBJ2-7; the match to TRBD2 covers 14 bases. Trimming cost V 2 bases and J 6 bases; bases outside gene matches: 12. Germline lookup yields CDR1 SNHLY and CDR2 FYNNEI. The CDR3 spans 18 residues. DNA for the CDR3: TGTGCCAGCAGTGAATCGGGACTAGCGGGAGATATATCGGGCGAGCAGTACTTC. Protein product: CASSESGLAGDISGEQYF.

The chain uses TRBV11-2 and TRBJ2-7, with TRBD1 matching over 7 bases. Per the germline V gene, CDR1 is SGHAT and CDR2 is FQNNGV. V lost 1 base, J lost 3 bases, and 3 bases stayed unmatched. This CDR3 has 14 amino acids. CDR3 loop: CASSLGTGVYEQYF. The CDR3 bases are TGTGCCAGCAGCTTAGGGACAGGAGTCTACGAGCAGTACTTC.